This TCR beta chain was captured in a study of PD-1 blockade in classical Hodgkin lymphoma. Study as a whole: Patients were infused with nivolumab 3 mg/kg every 2 weeks. Study-wide results and caveats: The study found that TCR diversity rose significantly by C4D1 in CD4+ but not CD8+ cells. Healthy donors reportedly exceeded newly diagnosed patients in baseline TCR diversity. Complete responders' baseline diversity resembled that of newly diagnosed patients.

Using immunoSEQ multiplex PCR, the repertoire was profiled, and TCRdb retains in-frame clones only, with some absent. The sample has fewer than 100,000 clones, about 93% seen once; the top ten hold approximately 2%. Time point denoted: cycle 4 day 1 (C4D1), after less than 7 weeks of nivolumab. Each and every patient relapsed after autologous stem cell transplantation, and patients got differing brentuximab vedotin exposure. With regard to this clone: No antigen is known for it.

The source material was peripheral blood mononuclear cells (PBMCs), sampled before the fourth cycle of nivolumab. This clonotype was sampled from a human donor with classical Hodgkin lymphoma.

The CDR3 reads CAWSSVGPTDTQYF. CDR3 coding DNA: TGTGCCTGGAGCTCAGTAGGGCCCACAGATACGCAGTATTTT. The gene calls are TRBV30 and TRBJ2-3, with no clear D. The germline gives CDR1 GTSNPN, CDR2 SVGIG (reference sequence). The CDR3 is 14 residues long. Between the trimmed V and J ends, which lost 3 bases and 2 bases, there was a span of 12 bases.